This T cell receptor (beta chain) was captured in a study of beta chain features in type 1 diabetes. The CDR3 runs to 14 residues. Germline CDR1 reads SEHNR; CDR2 reads FQNEAQ (reference sequence). V was pared by 4 bases and J by 6 bases, with 16 bases between. The whole isolated RNA underwent reverse transcription, so sequencing captured expressed TCRB transcripts. The data were produced by immunoSEQ multiplex PCR, yet TCRdb's version contains in-frame clones alone and is incomplete. This sample has 310,000 or so clones; 9.5% to 12% occur once, and the top ten carry about 0.015%. This clone was observed a few times. Its antigen is currently unknown. Study-level findings and limits: Type 1 diabetes patients had fewer VDJ junction insertions and more deletions.

The V call is TRBV7-9, the J call TRBJ2-7; D might be TRBD1 (6 bases). The sequence was obtained from a woman in her 30s in good health. Sequencing was carried out using naive CD4+ T cells from blood. The CDR3 reads CASSSRQAAGEQYF. In DNA, the CDR3 is TGTGCCAGCAGCTCCAGACAGGCGGCGGGCGAGCAGTACTTC.